This passage covers 17 T cell receptor beta chains from one sample sequenced in a study of cytomegalovirus exposure and HLA in healthy donors (dated by TCRdb to the late 2010s). The method was the immunoSEQ multiplex PCR assay. The source is immuneACCESS, and TCRdb retained only in-frame sequences with V and J called. Part of the clones is not carried over; for the studies checked, unresolved V genes explain less than half of this, and the remainder is unexplained. In this sample the table shows 110,000 to 150,000 clones, 70% to 90% of which occur a single time. The ten largest clones capture roughly 3% of the sample. Sequences were obtained from PBMCs. Source of these receptors: a young man in good health and CMV-seronegative.

V usage is TRBV29-1 and J usage is TRBJ1-4; no clear D. Trimming left V 7 bases short and J 7 bases short, with 16 bases between. There are 13 residues in the CDR3. Germline CDR1 is SQVTM and CDR2 is ANQGSEA. This CDR3 is CSATLTGAEKLFF. The DNA of the CDR3 is TGCAGCGCTACCCTGACGGGAGCTGAAAAACTGTTTTTT.

The genes are TRBV7-2 and TRBJ1-4; TRBD1 is a possible D gene (5 bases). This CDR3 has 17 residues. Per the germline V gene, CDR1 is SGHTA and CDR2 is FQGNSA. Trimming pared 2 bases from V and 0 bases from J, leaving 13 bases between. The DNA of the CDR3 is TGTGCCAGCAGCTTATGGGGCAGGAAGACAACTAATGAAAAACTGTTTTTT. Its translation is CASSLWGRKTTNEKLFF.

CDR3 in DNA: TGTGCCACCAGCAGGGACAGGGTCCCCTACAATGAGCAGTTCTTC. Residues: CATSRDRVPYNEQFF. The chain is built from TRBV15 and TRBJ2-1, with TRBD1 identical over 8 bases. CDR3 length: 15 residues. V shed 3 bases, J shed 2 bases, and the junction held 3 bases outside the gene matches. Germline CDR1 LNHNV, CDR2 YYDKDF (reference sequence).

CDR3 residues: CASSSIQGTDTQYF. In DNA, the CDR3 is TGTGCCAGCAGCTCCATCCAGGGCACAGATACGCAGTATTTT. This rearrangement joins TRBV7-2 to TRBJ2-3; D is ambiguous. The V gene lost 4 bases and the J gene lost 1 base, with 9 bases spanning the gap. The CDR3 loop spans 14 amino acids. Per the germline V gene, CDR1 is SGHTA and CDR2 is FQGNSA.

The chain joins TRBV6-5 to TRBJ1-2, with D possibly being TRBD1 (5 bases). V lost 4 bases to trimming and J lost 8 bases, with 14 bases between them. The CDR3 length is 13 residues. Germline values: CDR1 MNHEY, CDR2 SVGAGI. CDR3 sequence: CASSSTGKWGYTF. The CDR3 DNA follows: TGTGCCAGCAGTTCCACAGGAAAGTGGGGCTACACCTTC.

The V call is TRBV9, the J call TRBJ2-7, with 10 nucleotides matching TRBD2. The V gene end was trimmed by 3 bases and the J gene end by 3 bases; junction bases not matched to a gene: 9. The CDR3 runs to 16 residues. The V gene's germline CDR1 is SGDLS and CDR2 YYNGEE. Here the CDR3 DNA reads TGTGCCAGCAGCGAAAACCAGGGACTAGCGAACTACGAGCAGTACTTC. Translating gives CASSENQGLANYEQYF.

The chain combines TRBV6-5 with TRBJ2-2, with no clear D. The CDR3 extends over 15 amino acids. Germline CDR1 reads MNHEY; CDR2 reads SVGAGI. Between the trimmed V and J ends, which lost 6 bases and 0 bases, there was a span of 11 bases. The CDR3: CASSRDTANTGELFF. CDR3 DNA: TGTGCCAGCAGCCGTGACACCGCGAACACCGGGGAGCTGTTTTTT.

This chain uses TRBV5-5 with TRBJ2-7, with 10 bases identical to TRBD2. The CDR3 consists of 16 residues. CDR1 and CDR2 from the germline V gene are SGHKS and YYEKEE (reference sequence). With V trimmed by 0 bases and J by 0 bases, 3 bases remained unmatched. CDR3 sequence reads: CASSLVAGGLSYEQYF. CDR3 nucleotides: TGTGCCAGCAGCTTGGTAGCGGGGGGCCTCTCCTACGAGCAGTACTTC.

The chain is built from TRBV20-1 and TRBJ2-1, with unresolved D. V lost 3 bases to trimming and J lost 5 bases, with 2 bases between them. This CDR3 spans 10 amino acids. The V gene's germline CDR1 is DFQATT and CDR2 SNEGSKA (reference sequence). For the CDR3, the DNA is TGCAGTGCTAGTAACAATGAGCAGTTCTTC. It encodes CSASNNEQFF.

The chain combines TRBV6-5 with TRBJ1-1, with D possibly TRBD1 on 6 matching bases. In germline, CDR1 is MNHEY, CDR2 SVGAGI. The CDR3 sequence is 13 residues long. Trimming pared 6 bases from V and 6 bases from J, leaving 14 bases between. The CDR3 DNA is TGTGCCAGCAGCCTAACAGGGACCTCTGAAGCTTTCTTT. Its protein product is CASSLTGTSEAFF.

The genes are TRBV5-4 and TRBJ2-6; 10 bases line up with TRBD1. CDR1 is SGHNT, CDR2 YYREEE, per germline (reference sequence). The CDR3 loop spans 16 amino acids. The junction had 9 bases not matched to a gene; V was cut back by 8 bases and J by 4 bases. This chain's CDR3 is CASRGTGASGANVLTF. In DNA, the CDR3 is TGTGCCAGTAGAGGGACAGGGGCATCCGGGGCCAACGTCCTGACTTTC. Supplemented by reference TRBV5-4 and TRBJ2-6, the full variable domain reads ETGVTQSPTHLIKTRGQQVTLRCSSQSGHNTVSWYQQALGQGPQFIFQYYREEENGRGNFPPRFSGLQFPNYSSELNVNALELDDSALYLCASRGTGASGANVLTFGAGSRLTVL.

The genes are TRBV27 and TRBJ1-1, with D possibly matching TRBD1 (6 bases). The germline V and J ends were trimmed by 2 bases and 5 bases, with 18 bases remaining between them. Germline lookup yields CDR1 MNHEY and CDR2 SMNVEV (reference sequence). The CDR3 consists of 16 residues. CDR3 sequence (DNA): TGTGCCAGCAGTTTAATACAGGGCGATCTCCCGACTGAAGCTTTCTTT. This sequence encodes CASSLIQGDLPTEAFF.

The V and J genes are TRBV6-6 and TRBJ1-5; D remains ambiguous. CDR3 length: 13 amino acids. Germline V CDR1 and CDR2: MNHNY, SVGAGI (reference sequence). Trimming took off 4 bases at V and 7 bases at J, with 11 bases between the two ends. CDR3 loop: CASSLGDGQPQHF. CDR3 nucleotides: TGTGCCAGCAGTTTAGGAGATGGGCAGCCCCAGCATTTT.

This clone was detected only once. The rearrangement uses TRBV4-3 and TRBJ2-6; no reliable D call. This CDR3 has 16 amino acids. The germline gives CDR1 LGHNA, CDR2 YSLEER. V lost 1 base, J lost 0 bases, and 7 bases lay in between. The CDR3 sequence is CASSQADSSGANVLTF. CDR3 coding DNA: TGCGCCAGCAGCCAAGCAGATTCCTCTGGGGCCAACGTCCTGACTTTC.

J is TRBJ2-2 and V is TRBV19, with 9 bases fitting TRBD2. CDR1 and CDR2 (germline): LNHDA, SQIVND (reference sequence). This CDR3 contains 14 residues. The trim removed 6 bases at V and 2 bases at J, leaving 1 base unmatched. CDR3 protein: CASRTSGNTGELFF. The CDR3 bases are TGTGCCAGTAGGACTAGCGGAAACACCGGGGAGCTGTTTTTT.

The chain has TRBV2 and TRBJ2-5; TRBD2 matches at 8 bases. The CDR3 totals 17 residues. The V segment lost 3 bases and the J segment 0 bases; nucleotides outside the gene matches: 9. The germline V gene has CDR1 SNHLY and CDR2 FYNNEI. CDR3 sequence: CASSDSLAGVYQETQYF. The CDR3 coding sequence is TGTGCCAGCAGTGACAGTCTAGCGGGCGTCTACCAAGAGACCCAGTACTTC.

This chain joins TRBV27 and TRBJ2-1, with 13 nucleotides matching TRBD2. The V gene's germline CDR1 is MNHEY and CDR2 SMNVEV (reference sequence). The CDR3 runs to 18 residues. The ends lost 6 bases at V and 4 bases at J; junction bases unmatched: 12. CDR3 sequence reads: CASRKLAGGASPYNEQFF. The CDR3 DNA is TGTGCCAGCAGAAAACTAGCGGGAGGGGCCTCACCTTACAATGAGCAGTTCTTC.